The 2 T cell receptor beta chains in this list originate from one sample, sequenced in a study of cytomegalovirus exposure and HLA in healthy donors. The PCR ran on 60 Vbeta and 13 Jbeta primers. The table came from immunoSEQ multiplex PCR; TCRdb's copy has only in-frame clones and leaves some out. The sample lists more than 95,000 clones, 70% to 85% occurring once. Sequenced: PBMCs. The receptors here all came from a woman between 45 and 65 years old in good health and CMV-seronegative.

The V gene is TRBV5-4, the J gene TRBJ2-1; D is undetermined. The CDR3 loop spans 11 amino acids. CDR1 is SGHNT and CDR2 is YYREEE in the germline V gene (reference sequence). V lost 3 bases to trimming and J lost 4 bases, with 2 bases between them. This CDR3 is CASSSYNEQFF. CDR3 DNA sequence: TGTGCCAGCAGCTCGTACAATGAGCAGTTCTTC.

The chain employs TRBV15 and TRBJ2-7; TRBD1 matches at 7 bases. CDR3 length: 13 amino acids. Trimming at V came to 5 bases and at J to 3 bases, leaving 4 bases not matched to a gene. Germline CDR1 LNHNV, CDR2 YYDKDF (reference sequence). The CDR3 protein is CATSEQGHYEQYF. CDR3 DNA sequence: TGTGCCACCAGCGAACAGGGGCACTACGAGCAGTACTTC. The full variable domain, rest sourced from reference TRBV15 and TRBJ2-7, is DAMVIQNPRYQVTQFGKPVTLSCSQTLNHNVMYWYQQKSSQAPKLLFHYYDKDFNNEADTPDNFQSRRPNTSFCFLDIRSPGLGDTAMYLCATSEQGHYEQYFGPGTRLTVT.